A single count supports the clone carrying this T cell receptor (beta chain). Its antigen is currently unknown. The immunoSEQ assay was v3.0, run at survey level. Repertoires were generated with immunoSEQ multiplex PCR, while TCRdb's copy carries only in-frame clones and drops some. This table holds just under 35,000 clones, around 84% found once. This specimen belongs to a study of long-term antiretroviral therapy in people with HIV. Findings and caveats of the study: Older ART regimens may have been in use when blood was drawn between about 2003 and 2017.

This CDR3 contains 14 residues. V trimming: 3 bases; J trimming: 8 bases; junction bases outside the gene matches: 6. CDR1 and CDR2 from the germline V gene are SGDLS and YYNGEE. This receptor was obtained from a woman in her twenties or thirties with HIV. The rearrangement joins TRBV9 to TRBJ1-4; 8 bases map to TRBD1. Sample: unsorted PBMCs, taken roughly 2.9 years before starting antiretroviral therapy. CDR3 coding DNA: TGTGCCAGCAGCGGGACAGGGACGGGCGAAAAACTGTTTTTT. This sequence encodes CASSGTGTGEKLFF.